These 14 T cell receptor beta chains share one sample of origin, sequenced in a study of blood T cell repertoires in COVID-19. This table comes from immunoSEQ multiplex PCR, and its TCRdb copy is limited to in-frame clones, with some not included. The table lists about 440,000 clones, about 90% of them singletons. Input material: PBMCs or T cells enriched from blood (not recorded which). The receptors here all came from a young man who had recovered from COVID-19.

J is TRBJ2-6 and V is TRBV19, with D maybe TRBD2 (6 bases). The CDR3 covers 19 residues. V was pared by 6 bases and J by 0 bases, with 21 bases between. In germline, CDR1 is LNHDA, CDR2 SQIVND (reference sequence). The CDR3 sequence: CASRPSRGAKDSGANVLTF. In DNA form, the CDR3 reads TGTGCCAGTAGGCCCTCCCGCGGGGCAAAAGACTCTGGGGCCAACGTCCTGACTTTC.

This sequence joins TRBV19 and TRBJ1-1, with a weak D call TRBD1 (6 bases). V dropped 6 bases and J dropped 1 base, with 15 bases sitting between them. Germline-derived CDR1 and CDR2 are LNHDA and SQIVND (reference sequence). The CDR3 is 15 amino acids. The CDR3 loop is CASRGLDRANTEAFF. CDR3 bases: TGTGCCAGTAGGGGGCTGGACAGAGCGAACACTGAAGCTTTCTTT.

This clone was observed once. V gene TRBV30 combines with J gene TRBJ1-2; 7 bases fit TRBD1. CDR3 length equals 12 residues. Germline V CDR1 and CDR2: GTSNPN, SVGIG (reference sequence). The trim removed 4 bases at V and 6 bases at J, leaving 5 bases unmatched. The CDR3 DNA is TGTGCCTGGACAGGGGGGAAGAATGGCTACACCTTC. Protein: CAWTGGKNGYTF.

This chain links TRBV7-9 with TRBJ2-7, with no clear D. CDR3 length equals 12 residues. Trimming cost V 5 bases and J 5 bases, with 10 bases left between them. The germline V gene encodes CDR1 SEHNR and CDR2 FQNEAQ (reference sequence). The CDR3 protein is CASSRYEDEQYF. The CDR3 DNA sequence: TGTGCCAGCAGCCGTTACGAGGACGAGCAGTACTTC.

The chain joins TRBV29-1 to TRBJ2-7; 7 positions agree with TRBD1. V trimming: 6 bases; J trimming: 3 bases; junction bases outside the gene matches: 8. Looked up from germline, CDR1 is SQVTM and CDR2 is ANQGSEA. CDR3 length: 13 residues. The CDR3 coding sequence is TGCAGCGTCCTAAGCACAGGGGACTACGAGCAGTACTTC. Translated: CSVLSTGDYEQYF.

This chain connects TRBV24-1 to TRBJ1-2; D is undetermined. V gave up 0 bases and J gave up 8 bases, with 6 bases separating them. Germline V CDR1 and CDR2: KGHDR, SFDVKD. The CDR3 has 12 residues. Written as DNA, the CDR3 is TGTGCCACCAGTGATTTGCGGTTAGGCTACACCTTC. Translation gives CATSDLRLGYTF.

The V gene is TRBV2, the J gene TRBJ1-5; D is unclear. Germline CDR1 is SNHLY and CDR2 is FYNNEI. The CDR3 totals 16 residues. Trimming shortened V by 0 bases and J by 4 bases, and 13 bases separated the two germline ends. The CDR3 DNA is TGTGCCAGCAGTGAAGCTGCGGCCGCGAGGAATCAGCCCCAGCATTTT. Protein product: CASSEAAAARNQPQHF.

The CDR3 region is CATSDLTQGYNEQFF. The CDR3, as DNA: TGTGCCACCAGTGACTTGACACAGGGGTACAATGAGCAGTTCTTC. The rearrangement links TRBV24-1 to TRBJ2-1; 7 bases agree with TRBD1. Germline CDR1 and CDR2: KGHDR and SFDVKD. J lost 4 bases, V lost 4 bases, and 6 bases had no gene match. The CDR3 is 15 residues long.

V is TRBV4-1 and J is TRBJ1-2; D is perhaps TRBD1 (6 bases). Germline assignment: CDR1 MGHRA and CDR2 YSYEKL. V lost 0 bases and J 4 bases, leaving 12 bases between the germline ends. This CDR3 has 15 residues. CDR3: CASSQDKGVIYGYTF. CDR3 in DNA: TGCGCCAGCAGCCAAGATAAGGGGGTGATCTATGGCTACACCTTC.

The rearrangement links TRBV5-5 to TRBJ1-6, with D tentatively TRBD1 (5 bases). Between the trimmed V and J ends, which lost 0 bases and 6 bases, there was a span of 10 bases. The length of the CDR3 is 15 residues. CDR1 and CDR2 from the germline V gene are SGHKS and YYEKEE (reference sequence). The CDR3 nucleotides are TGTGCCAGCAGCTTGGTCAGGGTAGTTAATTCACCCCTCCACTTT. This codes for CASSLVRVVNSPLHF.

This chain's CDR3 is CASSLKGEGAEAFF. Written as DNA, the CDR3 is TGTGCCAGCAGCTTGAAAGGTGAGGGAGCTGAAGCTTTCTTT. The chain recombines TRBV5-4 with TRBJ1-1; no clear D gene. The V gene's germline CDR1 is SGHNT and CDR2 YYREEE (reference sequence). This CDR3 is built from 14 residues. Trimming took off 1 base at V and 6 bases at J, with 13 bases between the two ends.

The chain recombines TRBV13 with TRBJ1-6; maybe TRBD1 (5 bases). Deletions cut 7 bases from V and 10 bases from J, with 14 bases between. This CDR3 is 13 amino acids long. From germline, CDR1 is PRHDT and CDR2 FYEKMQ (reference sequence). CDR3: CASTPGGSSPLHF. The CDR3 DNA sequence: TGTGCCAGCACCCCGGGGGGGTCGTCACCCCTCCACTTT.

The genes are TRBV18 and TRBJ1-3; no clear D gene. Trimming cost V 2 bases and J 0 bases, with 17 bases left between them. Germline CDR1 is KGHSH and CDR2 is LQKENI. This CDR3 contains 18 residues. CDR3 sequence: CASSPSRGQSLSGNTIYF. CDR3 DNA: TGTGCCAGCTCACCAAGCAGAGGCCAGTCCCTCTCTGGAAACACCATATATTTT.

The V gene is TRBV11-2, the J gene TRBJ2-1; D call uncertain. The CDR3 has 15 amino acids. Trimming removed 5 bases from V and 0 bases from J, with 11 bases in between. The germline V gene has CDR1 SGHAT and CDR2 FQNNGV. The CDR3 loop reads CASSQAFGSYNEQFF. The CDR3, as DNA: TGTGCCAGCAGCCAGGCCTTCGGCTCCTACAATGAGCAGTTCTTC.